This T cell receptor (beta chain) was retrieved from a study of T cell changes during pregnancy in multiple sclerosis. This clone was detected once. Germline V gene lookup returns CDR1 MDHEN and CDR2 SYDVKM. The V end was cut by 2 bases, the J end by 8 bases, with 12 bases between. CDR3 length: 14 residues. TCRdb keeps only in-frame clones here, not all; method: immunoSEQ multiplex PCR. Of 90,000 to 120,000 clones in the sample, about 89% were seen once. The material sequenced was peripheral blood, taken after pregnancy. The chain uses TRBV28 and TRBJ1-4; D gene unclear. This receptor was taken from a female donor with multiple sclerosis, enrolled in a pregnancy study. The CDR3 spells CASSLTGGDEKLFF. In nucleotides, the CDR3 is TGTGCCAGCAGTTTAACGGGAGGCGACGAAAAACTGTTTTTT.